The 5 T cell receptor beta chains in this list originate from one sample, sequenced in a study of T-cell reconstitution after alpha-beta-depleted transplantation in children. The TCRbeta library was prepared with unique molecular identifiers. TCRdb re-called the PCR reads through MiXCR, storing one row per CDR3 protein. The data hold roughly 400,000 distinct CDR3 sequences, with about 40% observed a single time. The source was PBMCs, collected before TCRalphabeta/CD19-depleted stem cell transplant. These receptors originate from a girl aged 2-10 years with aplastic anemia, due to receive a stem cell transplant.

This chain links TRBV4-1 with TRBJ2-2; TRBD2 agrees at 8 bases. V lost 3 bases and J lost 7; bases outside the gene matches: 13. CDR1 and CDR2 (germline): MGHRA, YSYEKL. The CDR3 is 17 residues long. DNA of the CDR3: TGCGCCAGCAGCCACACGCGGGGGGTCGGGAGGGGCGGGGAGCTGTTTTTT. Translated: CASSHTRGVGRGGELFF.

The CDR3 nucleotides read TGCAGTGCGAGGACAGGGGTCAATGAGCAGTTCTTC. Encoded protein: CSARTGVNEQFF. The chain has TRBV20-1 and TRBJ2-1; 9 nucleotides align to TRBD1. This CDR3 is 12 amino acids long. Germline assignment: CDR1 DFQATT and CDR2 SNEGSKA (reference sequence). Germline trimming cut 6 bases from V and 6 bases from J; bases unmatched to any gene: 3.

A word on this clonotype: This may arise from a read error, as a much more abundant clone is one base away. V is TRBV5-1 and J is TRBJ2-1; 10 bases fit TRBD2. Germline lookup yields CDR1 SGHRS and CDR2 YFSETQ. CDR3 length: 15 amino acids. The CDR3 coding sequence is TGCGCCAGCAGCTTAACGCTAGCGGGAGAAAGTGAGAAGTTCTTC. This gives the protein CASSLTLAGESEKFF. Variable domain in full (rest from reference TRBV5-1 and TRBJ2-1): KAGVTQTPRYLIKTRGQQVTLSCSPISGHRSVSWYQQTPGQGLQFLFEYFSETQRNKGNFPGRFSGRQFSNSRSEMNVSTLELGDSALYLCASSLTLAGESEKFFGPGTRLTVL.

This sequence joins TRBV7-9 and TRBJ1-1; the D is unclear. The CDR3 covers 14 residues. CDR1 and CDR2 from the germline V gene are SEHNR and FQNEAQ (reference sequence). Trimming took off 0 bases at V and 5 bases at J, with 10 bases between the two ends. The CDR3 nucleotides are TGTGCCAGCAGCTTAGCGCAAGGGAAGACTGAAGCTTTCTTT. Protein product: CASSLAQGKTEAFF.

This clonotype was seen a handful of times. This chain links TRBV7-6 with TRBJ2-7; the D gene is possibly TRBD1 (6 bases). The length of the CDR3 is 13 residues. V shed 5 bases and J shed 6 bases, with 14 bases lying between them. In germline, CDR1 is SGHVS, CDR2 FNYEAQ. CDR3 nucleotide sequence: TGTGCCAGCAGCCCCAATACAGGGATCGAGCAGTACTTC. It translates to CASSPNTGIEQYF.